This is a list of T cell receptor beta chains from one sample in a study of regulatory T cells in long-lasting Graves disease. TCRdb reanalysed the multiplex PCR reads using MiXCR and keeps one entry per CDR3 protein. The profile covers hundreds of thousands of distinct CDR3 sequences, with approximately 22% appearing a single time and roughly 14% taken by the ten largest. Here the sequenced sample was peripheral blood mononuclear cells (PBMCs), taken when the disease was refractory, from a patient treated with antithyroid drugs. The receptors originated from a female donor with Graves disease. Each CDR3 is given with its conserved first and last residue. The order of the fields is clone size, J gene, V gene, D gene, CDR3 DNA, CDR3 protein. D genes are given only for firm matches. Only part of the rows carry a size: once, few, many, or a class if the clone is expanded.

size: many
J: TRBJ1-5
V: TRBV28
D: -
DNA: TGTGCCAGCAGATCAGATAAGATTTATAGCAATCAGCCCCAGCATTTT
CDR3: CASRSDKIYSNQPQHF

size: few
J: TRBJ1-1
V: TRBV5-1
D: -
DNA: TGCGCCAGCACAGGGGCCCGGGGAGCTTTCTTT
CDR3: CASTGARGAFF

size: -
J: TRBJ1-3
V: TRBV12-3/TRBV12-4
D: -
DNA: TGTGCCAGCGAGCGAGGCTCTGGAAACACCATATATTTT
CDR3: CASERGSGNTIYF

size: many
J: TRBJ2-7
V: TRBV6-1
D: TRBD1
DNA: TGTGCCAGCAGACAGGGGTTGGACGAGCAGTACTTC
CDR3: CASRQGLDEQYF

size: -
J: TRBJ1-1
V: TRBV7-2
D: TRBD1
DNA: TGTGCCAGCAGCCTCCGGACAGGGTCCATAGGAGAAGCTTTCTTT
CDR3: CASSLRTGSIGEAFF

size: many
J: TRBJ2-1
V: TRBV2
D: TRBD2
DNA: TGTGCCAGCAGCCCCGGGGCTAGCGGGAGGTATAATGAGCAGTTCTTC
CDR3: CASSPGASGRYNEQFF

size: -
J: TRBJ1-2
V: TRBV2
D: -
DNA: TGTGCCAGCTCACCTCCCGCGGGGGTGATTTATGGCTACACCTTC
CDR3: CASSPPAGVIYGYTF

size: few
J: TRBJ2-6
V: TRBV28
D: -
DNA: TGTGCCAGCAGTTTGGCGGTTTACAGGGAAGTAGCTGGGGCCAACGTCCTGACTTTC
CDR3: CASSLAVYREVAGANVLTF

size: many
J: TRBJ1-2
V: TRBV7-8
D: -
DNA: TGTGCCAGCAGCTCGGGACGGGACCCTCACTATGGCTACACCTTC
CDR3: CASSSGRDPHYGYTF

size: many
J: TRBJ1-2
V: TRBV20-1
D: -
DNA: TGCAGTGCATCCGGGACTGACGTTTTGGGCTATGGCTACACCTTC
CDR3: CSASGTDVLGYGYTF

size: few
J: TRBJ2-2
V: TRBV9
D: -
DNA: TGTGCCAGCAGCCCTAGGTTGGGGGCTCGAATGTTGTTTTTT
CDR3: CASSPRLGARMLFF

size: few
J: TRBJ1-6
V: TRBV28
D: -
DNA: TGTGCCAGCAGTCCCCTGCGGGTCGGGATATCACCCCTCCACTTT
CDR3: CASSPLRVGISPLHF

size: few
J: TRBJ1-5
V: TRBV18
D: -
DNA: TGTGCCAGCTCACCGCGGACAGGCAATCAGCCCCAGCATTTT
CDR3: CASSPRTGNQPQHF

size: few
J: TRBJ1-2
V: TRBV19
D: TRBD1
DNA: TGTGCCAGCAAGATTGGGACAGTAGCTAACTATGGCTACACCTTC
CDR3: CASKIGTVANYGYTF

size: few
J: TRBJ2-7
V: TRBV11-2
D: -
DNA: TGTGCCAGCAGCCCGCAGGCACCCAGCGGGCCCGAATCCCTGAAATTTTACGAGCAGTACTTC
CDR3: CASSPQAPSGPESLKFYEQYF

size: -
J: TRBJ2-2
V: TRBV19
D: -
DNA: TGTGCCAGTTGTCGGCGACATCTGAACACCGGGGAGCTGTTTTTT
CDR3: CASCRRHLNTGELFF

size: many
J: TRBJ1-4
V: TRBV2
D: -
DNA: TGTGCCAGCAGTGCCGGGACCCACGGAAAACTGTTTTTT
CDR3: CASSAGTHGKLFF

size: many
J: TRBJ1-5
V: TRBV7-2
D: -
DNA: TGTGCCAGCAGTAACAGGCAATTAGGTAGCAATCAGCCCCAGCATTTT
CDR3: CASSNRQLGSNQPQHF

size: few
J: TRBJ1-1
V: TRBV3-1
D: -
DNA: TGTGCCAGCAGCCAAGTTCGTTCGGGCACTGAAGCTTTCTTT
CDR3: CASSQVRSGTEAFF

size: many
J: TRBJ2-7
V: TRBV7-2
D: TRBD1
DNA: TGTGCCAGCAGCGCCCGACAGGGGCCTTCCTACGAGCAGTACTTC
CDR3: CASSARQGPSYEQYF

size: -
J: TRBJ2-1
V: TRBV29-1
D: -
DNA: TGCAGCGTTGAAGATCCTGTGCGGGCCTCTCGCAATGAGCAGTTCTTC
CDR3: CSVEDPVRASRNEQFF

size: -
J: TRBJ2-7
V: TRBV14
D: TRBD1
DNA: TGTGCCAGCAGCCTAGGACAGGGAGCTAACTACGAGCAGTACTTC
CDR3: CASSLGQGANYEQYF

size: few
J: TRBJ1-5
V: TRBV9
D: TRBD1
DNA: TGTGCCAGCAGCGCAGGGGGGGGAAGTAGCAATCAGCCCCAGCATTTT
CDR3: CASSAGGGSSNQPQHF

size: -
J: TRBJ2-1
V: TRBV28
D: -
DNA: TGTGCCAGCAGTTTGTCAACCCCGGGAGCAACTAATGAGCAGTTCTTC
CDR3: CASSLSTPGATNEQFF

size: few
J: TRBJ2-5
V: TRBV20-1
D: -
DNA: TGCAGTGCTACCCCGGACTCACAAGAGACCCAGTACTTC
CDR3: CSATPDSQETQYF

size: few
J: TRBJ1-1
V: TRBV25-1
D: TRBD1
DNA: TGTGCCAGCAGCGATCCCGACAGGGTGGGCACTGAAGCTTTCTTT
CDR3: CASSDPDRVGTEAFF

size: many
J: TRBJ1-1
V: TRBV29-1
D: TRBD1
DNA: TGCAGCGTAAATACAGGGGGGAACACTGAAGCTTTCTTT
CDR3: CSVNTGGNTEAFF

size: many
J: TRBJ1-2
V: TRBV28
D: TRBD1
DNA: TGTGCCAGCAGGAAAGGGACAGGAAGGCTCGGTGGCTACACCTTC
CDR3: CASRKGTGRLGGYTF

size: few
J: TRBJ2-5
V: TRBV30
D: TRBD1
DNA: TGTGCTGGGACAGTTGAAGAGACCCAGTACTTC
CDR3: CAGTVEETQYF

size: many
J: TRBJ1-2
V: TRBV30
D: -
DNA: TGTGCCTGGACGCTGCTCGAGGGCTACACCTTC
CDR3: CAWTLLEGYTF

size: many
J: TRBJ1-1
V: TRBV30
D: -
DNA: TGTGCCTGGAGCGAAGGGATGAACACTGAAGCTTTCTTT
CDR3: CAWSEGMNTEAFF

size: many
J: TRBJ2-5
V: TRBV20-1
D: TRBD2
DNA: TGCAGTGCTACGACTAGCGGGAGGGGAGAGACCCAGTACTTC
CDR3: CSATTSGRGETQYF

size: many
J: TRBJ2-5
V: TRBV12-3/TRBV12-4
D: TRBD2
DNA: TGTGCCAGCAGCTTAGCGGGGGGCGAAGAGACCCAGTACTTC
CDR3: CASSLAGGEETQYF

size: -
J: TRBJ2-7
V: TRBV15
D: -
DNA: TGTGCCACCAGCAGCCTAGGATCTAACGCCTACGAGCAGTACTTC
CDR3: CATSSLGSNAYEQYF

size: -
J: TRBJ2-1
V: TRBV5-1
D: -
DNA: TGCGCCAGCAGCTTGACTAGGAGCAATGAGCAGTTCTTC
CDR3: CASSLTRSNEQFF

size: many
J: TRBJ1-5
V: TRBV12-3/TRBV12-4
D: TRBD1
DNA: TGTGCCAGCAGAGAGCAGGGGGCCCATCAGCCCCAGCATTTT
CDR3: CASREQGAHQPQHF

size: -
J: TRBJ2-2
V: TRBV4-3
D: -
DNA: TGCGCCAGCAGCCAAGATCGATTCACCGGGGAGCTGGTTTTT
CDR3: CASSQDRFTGELVF

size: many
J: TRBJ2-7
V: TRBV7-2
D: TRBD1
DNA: TGTGCCAGCAGTCGACAGGGGTACGAGCAGTACTTC
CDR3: CASSRQGYEQYF

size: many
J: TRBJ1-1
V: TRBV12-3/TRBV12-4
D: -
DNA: TGTGCCAGCATAGCCCAGACAGGACCTCGTGAGGCTTTCTTT
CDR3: CASIAQTGPREAFF

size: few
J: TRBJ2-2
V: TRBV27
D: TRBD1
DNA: TGTGCCAGCATCCCCCTTCGACAGGGGCTCACCGGGGAGCTGTTTTTT
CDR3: CASIPLRQGLTGELFF

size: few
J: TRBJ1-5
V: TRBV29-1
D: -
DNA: TGCAGCGTTGCAGGGGCCGGTCAGCCCCAGCATTTT
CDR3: CSVAGAGQPQHF

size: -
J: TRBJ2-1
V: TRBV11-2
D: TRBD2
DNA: TGTGCCAGCAGCTTTCGAGGGACTAGCACCGACAATGAGCAGTTCTTC
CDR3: CASSFRGTSTDNEQFF

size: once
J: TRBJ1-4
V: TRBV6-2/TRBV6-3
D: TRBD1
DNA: TGTGCCAGCAGTTACAACCGGGACAGGGTGGAAAAACTGTTTTTT
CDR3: CASSYNRDRVEKLFF

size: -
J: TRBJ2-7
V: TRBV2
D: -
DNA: TGTGCCAGCAGTGAGGGGTCCTGGTCCCTCGAGCAGTACTTC
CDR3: CASSEGSWSLEQYF

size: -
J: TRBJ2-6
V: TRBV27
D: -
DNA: TGTGCCAGCAGTCCTATTCATGGGGCCAACGTCCTGACTTTC
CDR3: CASSPIHGANVLTF

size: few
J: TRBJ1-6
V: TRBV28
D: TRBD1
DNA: TGTGCCAGCACCCGGGACAGAGATTCACCCCTCCACTTT
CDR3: CASTRDRDSPLHF

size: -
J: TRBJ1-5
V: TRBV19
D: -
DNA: TGTGCCAGTAGTAGGGGGCGCCCGATCAATCAGCCCCAGCATTTT
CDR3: CASSRGRPINQPQHF

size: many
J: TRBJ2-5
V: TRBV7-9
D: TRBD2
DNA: TGTGCCAGCAGCTTACCGGGGGGAAGGGAGACCCAGTACTTC
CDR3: CASSLPGGRETQYF